The rows below give T cell receptor beta chains drawn from one sample of a study of type 1 regulatory T cells. The antigens for these receptors are not known. MiXCR, applied by TCRdb to the reads, yields one record per CDR3 protein. The table has under 75,000 distinct CDR3 sequences, about a fifth seen once. Sequencing was performed on cultured type 1 regulatory T (Tr1) cells, either the whole culture or a sorted fraction (not recorded which). These receptors originate from a human donor in good health. Each CDR3 is given with its conserved first and last residue. The order of the fields is J gene, clone size, V gene, D gene, CDR3 DNA, CDR3 protein. The D gene is left open where the match is weak. Clone size, where shown, is once, few, many, or a class for clones that have expanded.

>TRBJ1-2|-|TRBV28|-
TGTGCCAGCAGTTTAGACGGGGCTGGGTATGGCTACACCTTC
CASSLDGAGYGYTF
>TRBJ2-4|many|TRBV7-2|TRBD1
TGTGCCAGCAGCTTAGAAGGGGGCCAGGCCAAAAACATTCAGTACTTC
CASSLEGGQAKNIQYF
>TRBJ1-5|many|TRBV7-2|-
TGTGCCAGCAGCGCAGGGGAGTATCAGCCCCAGCATTTT
CASSAGEYQPQHF
>TRBJ2-1|-|TRBV12-3/TRBV12-4|-
TGTGCCAGCAGTCCCGGTGGCGGAAACTACAATGAGCAGTTCTTC
CASSPGGGNYNEQFF
>TRBJ2-1|few|TRBV11-2|TRBD2
TGTGCCAGCAGCTTAGCCCCTAGCGGGAGGTTAAACAATGAGCAGTTCTTC
CASSLAPSGRLNNEQFF
>TRBJ2-3|-|TRBV2|-
TGTGCCAGCAGTGATTACGGGGGCGCAGATACGCAGTATTTT
CASSDYGGADTQYF
>TRBJ2-7|few|TRBV10-2|TRBD1
TGCGCCAGCAGTGAGGCTAACAGGGGGACCTACGAGCAGTACTTC
CASSEANRGTYEQYF
>TRBJ1-1|-|TRBV4-2|-
TGTGCCAGCAGCCAAGATCTTAGGCGGGTTCCCACCCCTACTGAAGCTTTCTTT
CASSQDLRRVPTPTEAFF
>TRBJ1-2|few|TRBV5-6|-
TGTGCCAGCAGCTTTTGGGACCGTGGGGGCTACACCTTC
CASSFWDRGGYTF
>TRBJ2-1|few|TRBV9|TRBD2
TGTGCCAGCAGTTCTAGCGGGACATCCTACAATGAGCAGTTCTTC
CASSSSGTSYNEQFF
>TRBJ2-5|-|TRBV12-3/TRBV12-4|-
TGTGCCAGCAGTTATCGAGTTGAGACCCAGTACTTC
CASSYRVETQYF
>TRBJ2-3|-|TRBV19|TRBD2
TGTGCCAGTAGTCCACTAGCGGGAGGGCCTCGGGATACGCAGTATTTT
CASSPLAGGPRDTQYF
>TRBJ1-3|many|TRBV9|-
TGTGCCAGCAGCCCCGGGCAACTCGGAAACACCATATATTTT
CASSPGQLGNTIYF
>TRBJ2-7|few|TRBV5-5|TRBD1
TGTGCCAGCAGCTTGGCCATTGGACAGGGATACGAGCAGTACTTC
CASSLAIGQGYEQYF
>TRBJ2-1|few|TRBV30|TRBD2
TGTGCCTGGAGTGTAGGGTCTAGCGGAAACAATGAGCAGTTCTTC
CAWSVGSSGNNEQFF
>TRBJ1-1|-|TRBV5-1|-
TGCGCCAGCAGGCGGGGGGGCGCCGACACTGAAGCTTTCTTT
CASRRGGADTEAFF
>TRBJ1-5|few|TRBV6-2/TRBV6-3|-
TGTGCCAGCAGTATTGGCAGCACCCGAGACCAGCCCCAGCATTTT
CASSIGSTRDQPQHF
>TRBJ2-7|few|TRBV27|TRBD2
TGTGCCAGCAGTTTTACGACTAGCGGGAGGGCCAGAGAGCAGTACTTC
CASSFTTSGRAREQYF
>TRBJ2-1|-|TRBV24-1|TRBD2
TGTGCCACCAGTGATCGTGTAGCGGGAAGCAATGAGCAGTTCTTC
CATSDRVAGSNEQFF
>TRBJ1-5|-|TRBV7-9|-
TGTGCCAGCAGCTTAGGTCAGCAGGGTCAGCCCCAGCATTTT
CASSLGQQGQPQHF
>TRBJ2-7|-|TRBV20-1|-
TGCAGTGCTAGTAGGAGGGTTGACGAGCAGTACTTC
CSASRRVDEQYF
>TRBJ2-1|-|TRBV5-1|-
TGCGCCAGCAGCTTGTTAGAGGGCAATGAGCAGTTCTTC
CASSLLEGNEQFF
>TRBJ2-3|-|TRBV5-4|TRBD2
TGTGCCAGCAGCCGGACTAGCGGGAGGACAGATACGCAGTATTTT
CASSRTSGRTDTQYF